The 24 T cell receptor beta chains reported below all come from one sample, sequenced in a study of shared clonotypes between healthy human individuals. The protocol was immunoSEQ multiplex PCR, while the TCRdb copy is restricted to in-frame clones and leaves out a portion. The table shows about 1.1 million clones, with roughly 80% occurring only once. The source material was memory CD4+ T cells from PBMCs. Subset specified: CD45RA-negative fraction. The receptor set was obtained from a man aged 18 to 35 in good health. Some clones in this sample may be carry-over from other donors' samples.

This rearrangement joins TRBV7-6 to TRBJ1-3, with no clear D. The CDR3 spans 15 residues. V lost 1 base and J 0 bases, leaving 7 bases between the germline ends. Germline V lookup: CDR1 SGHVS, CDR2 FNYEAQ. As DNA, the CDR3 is TGTGCCAGCAGCTTAGTTGGCAGCTCTGGAAACACCATATATTTT. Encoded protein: CASSLVGSSGNTIYF.

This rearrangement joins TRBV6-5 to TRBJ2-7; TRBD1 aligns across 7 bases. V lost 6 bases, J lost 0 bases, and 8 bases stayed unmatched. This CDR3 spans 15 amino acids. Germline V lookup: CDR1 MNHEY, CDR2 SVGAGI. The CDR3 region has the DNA TGTGCCAGCAGCTTCATACAGGGGAGCTCCTACGAGCAGTACTTC. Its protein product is CASSFIQGSSYEQYF.

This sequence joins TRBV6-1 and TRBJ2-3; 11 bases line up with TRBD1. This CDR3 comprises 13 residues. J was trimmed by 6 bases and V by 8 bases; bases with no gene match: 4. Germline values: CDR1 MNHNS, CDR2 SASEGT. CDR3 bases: TGTGCCAGCCTGGACAGGGGGCAGGATACGCAGTATTTT. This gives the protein CASLDRGQDTQYF.

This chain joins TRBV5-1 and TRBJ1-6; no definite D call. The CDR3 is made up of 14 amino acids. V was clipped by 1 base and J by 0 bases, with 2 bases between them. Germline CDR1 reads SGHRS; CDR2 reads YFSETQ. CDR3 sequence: CASSLSSYNSPLHF. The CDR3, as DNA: TGCGCCAGCAGCTTGAGCTCCTATAATTCACCCCTCCACTTT.

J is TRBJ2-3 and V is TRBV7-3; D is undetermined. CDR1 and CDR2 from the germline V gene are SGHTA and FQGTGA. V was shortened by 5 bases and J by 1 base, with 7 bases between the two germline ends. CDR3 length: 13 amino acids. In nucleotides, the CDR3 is TGTGCCAGCAGCATAATAGGCACAGATACGCAGTATTTT. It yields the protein CASSIIGTDTQYF.

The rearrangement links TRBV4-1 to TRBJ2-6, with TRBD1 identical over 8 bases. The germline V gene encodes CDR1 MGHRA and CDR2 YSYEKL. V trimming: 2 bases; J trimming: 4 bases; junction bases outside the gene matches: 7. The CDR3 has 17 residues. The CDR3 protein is CASSQRQGARGANVLTF. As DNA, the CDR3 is TGCGCCAGCAGCCAACGGCAGGGGGCAAGGGGGGCCAACGTCCTGACTTTC.

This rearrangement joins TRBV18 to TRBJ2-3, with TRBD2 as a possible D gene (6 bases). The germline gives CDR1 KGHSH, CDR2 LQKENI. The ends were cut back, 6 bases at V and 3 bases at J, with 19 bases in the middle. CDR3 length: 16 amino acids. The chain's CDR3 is CASSPDRGAGTDTQYF. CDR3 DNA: TGTGCCAGCTCCCCCGATCGCGGGGCAGGAACAGATACGCAGTATTTT.

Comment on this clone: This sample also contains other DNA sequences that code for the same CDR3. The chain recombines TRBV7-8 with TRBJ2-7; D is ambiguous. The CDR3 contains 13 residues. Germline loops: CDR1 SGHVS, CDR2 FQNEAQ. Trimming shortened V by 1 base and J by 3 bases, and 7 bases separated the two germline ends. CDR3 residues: CASSLEVSYEQYF. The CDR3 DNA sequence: TGTGCCAGCAGCTTAGAAGTCAGCTACGAGCAGTACTTC.

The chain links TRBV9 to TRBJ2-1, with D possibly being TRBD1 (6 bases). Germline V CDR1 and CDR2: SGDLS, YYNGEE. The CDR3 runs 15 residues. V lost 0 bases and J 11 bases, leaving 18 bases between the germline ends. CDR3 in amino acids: CASSVGQDRSPQQFF. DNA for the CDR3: TGTGCCAGCAGCGTAGGACAGGACAGATCCCCCCAGCAGTTCTTC.

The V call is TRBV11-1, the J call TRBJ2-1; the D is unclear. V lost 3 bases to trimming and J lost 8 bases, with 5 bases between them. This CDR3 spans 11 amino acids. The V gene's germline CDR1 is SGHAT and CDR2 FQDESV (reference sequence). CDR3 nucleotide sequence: TGTGCCAGCAGCTTTTATGATGAGCAGTTCTTC. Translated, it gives CASSFYDEQFF.

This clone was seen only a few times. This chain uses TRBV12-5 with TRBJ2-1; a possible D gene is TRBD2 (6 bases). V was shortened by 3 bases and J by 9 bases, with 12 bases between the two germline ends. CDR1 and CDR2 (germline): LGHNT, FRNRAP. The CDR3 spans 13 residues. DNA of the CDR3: TGTGCTAGTGGTTTTTCGGGGGTGGCTGAGCAGTTCTTC. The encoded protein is CASGFSGVAEQFF.

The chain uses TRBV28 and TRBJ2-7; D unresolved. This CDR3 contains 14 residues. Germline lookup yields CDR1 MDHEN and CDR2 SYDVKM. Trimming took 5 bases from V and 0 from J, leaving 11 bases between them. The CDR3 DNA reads TGTGCCAGCAGTCTCCCCAGTCGCTCCTACGAGCAGTACTTC. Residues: CASSLPSRSYEQYF.

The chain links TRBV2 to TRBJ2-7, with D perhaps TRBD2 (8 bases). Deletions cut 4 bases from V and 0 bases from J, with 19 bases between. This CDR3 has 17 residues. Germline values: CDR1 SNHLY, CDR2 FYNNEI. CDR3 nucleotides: TGTGCCAGCAGTGCCGGGAGGGGGCGGTCCTCCTCCTACGAGCAGTACTTC. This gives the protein CASSAGRGRSSSYEQYF.

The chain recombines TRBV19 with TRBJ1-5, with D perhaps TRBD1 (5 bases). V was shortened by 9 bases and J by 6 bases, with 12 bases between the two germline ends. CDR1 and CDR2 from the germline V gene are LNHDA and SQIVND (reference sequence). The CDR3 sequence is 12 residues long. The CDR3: CASGGLGQPQHF. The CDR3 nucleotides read TGTGCCAGCGGGGGTCTCGGTCAGCCCCAGCATTTT.

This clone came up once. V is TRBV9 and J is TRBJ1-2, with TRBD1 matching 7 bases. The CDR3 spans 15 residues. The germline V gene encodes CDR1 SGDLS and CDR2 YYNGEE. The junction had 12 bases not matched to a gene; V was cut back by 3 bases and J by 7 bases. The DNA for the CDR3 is TGTGCCAGCAGCGCCCGACAGGGTCCAACAACTGGCTACACCTTC. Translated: CASSARQGPTTGYTF.

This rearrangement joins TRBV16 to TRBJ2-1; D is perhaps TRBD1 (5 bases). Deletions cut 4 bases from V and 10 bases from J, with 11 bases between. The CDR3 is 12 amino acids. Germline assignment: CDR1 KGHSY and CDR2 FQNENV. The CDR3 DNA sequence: TGTGCCAGCAGCCCTAGGGGCCACGAGCAGTTCTTC. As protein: CASSPRGHEQFF.

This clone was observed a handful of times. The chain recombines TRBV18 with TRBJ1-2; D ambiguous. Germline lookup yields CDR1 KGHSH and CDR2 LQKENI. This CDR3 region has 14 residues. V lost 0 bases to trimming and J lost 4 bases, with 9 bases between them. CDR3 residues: CASSPPGSPYGYTF. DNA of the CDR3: TGTGCCAGCTCACCACCAGGCAGCCCCTATGGCTACACCTTC.

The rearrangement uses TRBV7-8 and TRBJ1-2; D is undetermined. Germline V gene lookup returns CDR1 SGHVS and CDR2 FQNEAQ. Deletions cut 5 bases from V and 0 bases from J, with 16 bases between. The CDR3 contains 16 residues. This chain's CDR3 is CASSLVPGGANYGYTF. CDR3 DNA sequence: TGTGCCAGCAGCCTTGTGCCCGGAGGAGCTAACTATGGCTACACCTTC.

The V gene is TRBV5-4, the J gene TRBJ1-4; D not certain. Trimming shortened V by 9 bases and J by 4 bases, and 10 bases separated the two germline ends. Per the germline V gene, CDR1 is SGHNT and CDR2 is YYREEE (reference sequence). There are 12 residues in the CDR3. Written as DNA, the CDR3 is TGTGCCACCTCCGTCCGTAATGAAAAACTGTTTTTT. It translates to CATSVRNEKLFF.

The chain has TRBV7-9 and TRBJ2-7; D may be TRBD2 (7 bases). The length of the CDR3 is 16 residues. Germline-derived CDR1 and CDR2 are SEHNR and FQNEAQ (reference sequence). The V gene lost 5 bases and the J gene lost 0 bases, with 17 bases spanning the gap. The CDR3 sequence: CASSRPGGPSSYEQYF. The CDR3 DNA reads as TGTGCCAGCAGCCGTCCCGGGGGGCCCAGCTCCTACGAGCAGTACTTC.

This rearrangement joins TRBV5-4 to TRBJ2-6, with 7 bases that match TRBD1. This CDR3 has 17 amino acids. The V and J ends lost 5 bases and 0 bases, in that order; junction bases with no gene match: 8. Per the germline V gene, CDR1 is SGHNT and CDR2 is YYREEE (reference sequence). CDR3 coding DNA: TGTGCCAGCAGATCAGGGGGTCCCAGCTCTGGGGCCAACGTCCTGACTTTC. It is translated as CASRSGGPSSGANVLTF.

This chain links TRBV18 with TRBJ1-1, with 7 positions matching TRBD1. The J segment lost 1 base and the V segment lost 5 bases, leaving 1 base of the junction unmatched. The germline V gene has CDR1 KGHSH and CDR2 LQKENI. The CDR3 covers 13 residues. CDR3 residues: CASSEGANTEAFF. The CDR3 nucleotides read TGTGCCAGCTCAGAGGGGGCGAACACTGAAGCTTTCTTT.

The CDR3 loop is CASSSLVSGPGETQYF. CDR3 bases: TGCGCCAGCAGCTCCTTGGTTAGTGGGCCAGGGGAGACCCAGTACTTC. This chain uses TRBV5-1 with TRBJ2-5; D possibly corresponds to TRBD1 (5 bases). V lost 3 bases and J 5 bases, leaving 20 bases between the germline ends. CDR1 and CDR2 from the germline V gene are SGHRS and YFSETQ. The CDR3 extends over 16 amino acids.

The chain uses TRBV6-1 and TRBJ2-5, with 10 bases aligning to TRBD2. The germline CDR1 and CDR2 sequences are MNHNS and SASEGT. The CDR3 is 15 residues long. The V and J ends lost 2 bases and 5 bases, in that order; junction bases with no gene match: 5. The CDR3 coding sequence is TGTGCCAGCAGTGAATTCACTAGCGGGAAGGAGACCCAGTACTTC. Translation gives CASSEFTSGKETQYF.